Listed below are T cell receptor beta chains from one sample, sequenced in a study of response to subunit inactivated influenza vaccine. TCRdb recomputed calls from the RT-PCR reads with MiXCR, one row per CDR3 protein. The table records under 800,000 distinct CDR3 sequences, approximately 14% of them present only once. The starting material was PBMCs from blood, obtained less than 15 days before vaccination. Receptors originate from a man over 45 who received an inactivated influenza vaccine. CDR3s include the opening cysteine and the closing phenylalanine or tryptophan. A D gene is named only where the DNA matches it firmly. Rows give clone size only sometimes, using once, few, many, or a class for an expanded clone.

j_gene: TRBJ2-5; v_gene: TRBV9; abundance: few; d_gene: TRBD2; CDR3nt: TGTGCCAGCAGCCCATTAGCGGGAGGTGACCAAGAGACCCAGTACTTC; CDR3aa: CASSPLAGGDQETQYF
j_gene: TRBJ2-1; v_gene: TRBV27; abundance: few; d_gene: TRBD1; CDR3nt: TGTGCCAGCAGGCATACCGGGACAGGGAGGCTCTTGTTGGATGAGCAGTTCTTC; CDR3aa: CASRHTGTGRLLLDEQFF
j_gene: TRBJ2-1; v_gene: TRBV5-1; abundance: NA; d_gene: NA; CDR3nt: TGCGCCAGCAGCTTCGGGACACAGAACTACAATGAGCAGTTCTTC; CDR3aa: CASSFGTQNYNEQFF
j_gene: TRBJ2-7; v_gene: TRBV5-1; abundance: NA; d_gene: NA; CDR3nt: TGCGCCAGCAGCGCCAGCTCGCGAAGGTACTACGAGCAGTACTTC; CDR3aa: CASSASSRRYYEQYF
j_gene: TRBJ1-2; v_gene: TRBV7-2; abundance: few; d_gene: NA; CDR3nt: TGTGCCTCAGCACCCGACAGAAACTATGGCTACACCTTC; CDR3aa: CASAPDRNYGYTF
j_gene: TRBJ2-2; v_gene: TRBV27; abundance: NA; d_gene: TRBD2; CDR3nt: TGTGCCAGCCGACTAGCGGGGGGGCCGGGCACCGGGGAGCTGTTTTTT; CDR3aa: CASRLAGGPGTGELFF
j_gene: TRBJ2-2; v_gene: TRBV20-1; abundance: few; d_gene: NA; CDR3nt: TGCAGTGCCAGACCGGGAATTAACACCGGGGAGCTGTTTTTT; CDR3aa: CSARPGINTGELFF
j_gene: TRBJ2-7; v_gene: TRBV2; abundance: NA; d_gene: NA; CDR3nt: TGTGCCAGCAGTGTGGAACAGAGCTCCTACGAGCAGTACTTC; CDR3aa: CASSVEQSSYEQYF
j_gene: TRBJ2-1; v_gene: TRBV6-2/TRBV6-3; abundance: NA; d_gene: NA; CDR3nt: TGTGCCAGCATTCCCCGAGGGCTCAATGAGCAGTTCTTC; CDR3aa: CASIPRGLNEQFF
j_gene: TRBJ1-1; v_gene: TRBV5-1; abundance: many; d_gene: TRBD1; CDR3nt: TGCGCCAGCAGCACCGGGACAGGAGCTTTCTTT; CDR3aa: CASSTGTGAFF
j_gene: TRBJ2-7; v_gene: TRBV10-3; abundance: few; d_gene: TRBD2; CDR3nt: TGTGCCATGCGGGGAGGGGCGTCTGACGACGAGCAGTACTTC; CDR3aa: CAMRGGASDDEQYF
j_gene: TRBJ1-1; v_gene: TRBV19; abundance: few; d_gene: NA; CDR3nt: TGTGCCAGTAGGATAACAAGTGGGAACACTGAAGCTTTCTTT; CDR3aa: CASRITSGNTEAFF
j_gene: TRBJ1-6; v_gene: TRBV12-3/TRBV12-4; abundance: few; d_gene: NA; CDR3nt: TGTGCCAGCAGTCCCCGGGAGCCCGACCCACCCCTCCACTTT; CDR3aa: CASSPREPDPPLHF
j_gene: TRBJ1-4; v_gene: TRBV12-3/TRBV12-4; abundance: many; d_gene: NA; CDR3nt: TGTGCCAGCAGTGCACTGGGAAAACTGTTTTTT; CDR3aa: CASSALGKLFF
j_gene: TRBJ2-7; v_gene: TRBV28; abundance: few; d_gene: NA; CDR3nt: TGTGCCAGCAGTTTATTTGACAGGTCCTACGAGCAGTACTTC; CDR3aa: CASSLFDRSYEQYF
j_gene: TRBJ2-3; v_gene: TRBV10-3; abundance: NA; d_gene: NA; CDR3nt: TGTGCCATCAGTGAGGGTTATACGCAGTATTTT; CDR3aa: CAISEGYTQYF
j_gene: TRBJ2-7; v_gene: TRBV12-3/TRBV12-4; abundance: many; d_gene: NA; CDR3nt: TGTGCCAGCAGTTTGATGAGGGGCGAGCAGTACTTC; CDR3aa: CASSLMRGEQYF
j_gene: TRBJ1-5; v_gene: TRBV27; abundance: NA; d_gene: NA; CDR3nt: TGTGCCAGCAGTCCCCTCTTCAATCAGCCCCAGCATTTT; CDR3aa: CASSPLFNQPQHF
j_gene: TRBJ2-5; v_gene: TRBV12-3/TRBV12-4; abundance: NA; d_gene: NA; CDR3nt: TGTGCCAGCATGACAGGCCAAGAGACCCAGTACTTC; CDR3aa: CASMTGQETQYF
j_gene: TRBJ2-1; v_gene: TRBV27; abundance: many; d_gene: TRBD1; CDR3nt: TGTGCCAGCAGCTCAGGGGGAATCTACAATGAGCAGTTCTTC; CDR3aa: CASSSGGIYNEQFF
j_gene: TRBJ2-2; v_gene: TRBV20-1; abundance: few; d_gene: NA; CDR3nt: TGCAGTGCTAGTAGCGCGGTGAACACCGGGGAGCTGTTTTTT; CDR3aa: CSASSAVNTGELFF
j_gene: TRBJ1-2; v_gene: TRBV10-3; abundance: NA; d_gene: NA; CDR3nt: TGTGCCATCAGTGAGAGAGGGGCTGGCTACACCTTC; CDR3aa: CAISERGAGYTF
j_gene: TRBJ2-7; v_gene: TRBV29-1; abundance: NA; d_gene: NA; CDR3nt: TGCAGCGTTGAGGAACCAGAGGCCCAGTCCTACGAGCAGTACTTC; CDR3aa: CSVEEPEAQSYEQYF
j_gene: TRBJ2-2; v_gene: TRBV29-1; abundance: many; d_gene: NA; CDR3nt: TGCAGCGTTGACTGGGACTCGAACACCGGGGAGCTGTTTTTT; CDR3aa: CSVDWDSNTGELFF
j_gene: TRBJ2-7; v_gene: TRBV5-1; abundance: NA; d_gene: NA; CDR3nt: TGCGCCAGCAGCTCCCCCCCCACCTACGAGCAGTACTTC; CDR3aa: CASSSPPTYEQYF
j_gene: TRBJ2-7; v_gene: TRBV28; abundance: few; d_gene: NA; CDR3nt: TGTGCCAGCAGTTTTCTTCTTGGAACCTACGAGCAGTACTTC; CDR3aa: CASSFLLGTYEQYF
j_gene: TRBJ1-2; v_gene: TRBV28; abundance: NA; d_gene: NA; CDR3nt: TGTGCCAGCCTCGCCGGGAGGAGCTACACCTTC; CDR3aa: CASLAGRSYTF
j_gene: TRBJ2-1; v_gene: TRBV12-3/TRBV12-4; abundance: many; d_gene: NA; CDR3nt: TGTGCCAGCACCCTACCAGGCTCGAGCTCCTACAATGAGCAGTTCTTC; CDR3aa: CASTLPGSSSYNEQFF
j_gene: TRBJ2-3; v_gene: TRBV7-2; abundance: NA; d_gene: NA; CDR3nt: TGTGCCAGCAGCTCTAACAGGGTCGCAGATACGCAGTATTTT; CDR3aa: CASSSNRVADTQYF
j_gene: TRBJ2-1; v_gene: TRBV20-1; abundance: NA; d_gene: TRBD2; CDR3nt: TGCAGTGCTCCTCCGGGACTAGATCGTAGTGAGCAGTTCTTC; CDR3aa: CSAPPGLDRSEQFF
j_gene: TRBJ2-7; v_gene: TRBV7-2; abundance: many; d_gene: NA; CDR3nt: TGTGCCAGCAGCTTGGGCGGGACCTCCTACGAGCAGTACTTC; CDR3aa: CASSLGGTSYEQYF
j_gene: TRBJ2-7; v_gene: TRBV7-2; abundance: NA; d_gene: TRBD1; CDR3nt: TGTGCCAGCAGCATCCGGCCGGGACAGGGGACCTACGAGCAGTACTTC; CDR3aa: CASSIRPGQGTYEQYF
j_gene: TRBJ1-1; v_gene: TRBV20-1; abundance: many; d_gene: NA; CDR3nt: TGCAGTGCTCGCTCCGGGACTCATCAGTTAGAAGCTTTCTTT; CDR3aa: CSARSGTHQLEAFF
j_gene: TRBJ2-1; v_gene: TRBV27; abundance: NA; d_gene: NA; CDR3nt: TGTGCCAGCAGTTTATATGCAGGCGTTGGCAATGAGCAGTTCTTC; CDR3aa: CASSLYAGVGNEQFF
j_gene: TRBJ2-1; v_gene: TRBV5-1; abundance: few; d_gene: NA; CDR3nt: TGCGCCAGCAGCGAGGGAAGGGGCGGGGTAGATAATGAGCAGTTCTTC; CDR3aa: CASSEGRGGVDNEQFF
j_gene: TRBJ2-7; v_gene: TRBV12-3/TRBV12-4; abundance: few; d_gene: TRBD2; CDR3nt: TGTGCCAGCAGAGTCGGGGGGGCTACCTACGAGCAGTACTTC; CDR3aa: CASRVGGATYEQYF
j_gene: TRBJ2-5; v_gene: TRBV11-2; abundance: few; d_gene: NA; CDR3nt: TGTGCCAGCAGCGCCCTCGGGGATTCGCAAGAGACCCAGTACTTC; CDR3aa: CASSALGDSQETQYF
j_gene: TRBJ1-3; v_gene: TRBV9; abundance: few; d_gene: NA; CDR3nt: TGTGCCAGCAGCCTAGGACTGAGTAGCTCTGGAAACACCATATATTTT; CDR3aa: CASSLGLSSSGNTIYF
j_gene: TRBJ2-5; v_gene: TRBV5-5; abundance: many; d_gene: TRBD1; CDR3nt: TGTGCCAGCAGCGAAGGGACAGTACAAGAGACCCAGTACTTC; CDR3aa: CASSEGTVQETQYF
j_gene: TRBJ2-1; v_gene: TRBV20-1; abundance: few; d_gene: TRBD2; CDR3nt: TGCAGTGCTAGAGTCTCCCAGCGGGGGGACAATGAGCAGTTCTTC; CDR3aa: CSARVSQRGDNEQFF
j_gene: TRBJ2-7; v_gene: TRBV7-2; abundance: many; d_gene: TRBD1; CDR3nt: TGTGCCAGCAGCTTAGGGGGACAGGTCTACGAGCAGTACTTC; CDR3aa: CASSLGGQVYEQYF
j_gene: TRBJ2-7; v_gene: TRBV29-1; abundance: NA; d_gene: NA; CDR3nt: TGCAGCGCCGGGGGCAGGGTCTCCTACGAGCAGTACTTC; CDR3aa: CSAGGRVSYEQYF
j_gene: TRBJ2-5; v_gene: TRBV15; abundance: few; d_gene: TRBD2; CDR3nt: TGTGCCACCAGCAGATTTACTAGCGGGGCCCAAGAGACCCAGTACTTC; CDR3aa: CATSRFTSGAQETQYF
j_gene: TRBJ2-5; v_gene: TRBV29-1; abundance: few; d_gene: NA; CDR3nt: TGCAGCGCCCAACCCCGCGGACAACAAGAGACCCAGTACTTC; CDR3aa: CSAQPRGQQETQYF
j_gene: TRBJ2-5; v_gene: TRBV12-3/TRBV12-4; abundance: NA; d_gene: TRBD1; CDR3nt: TGTGCCAACAGTTCCTCAGACAGGGGATCAGAGACCCAGTACTTC; CDR3aa: CANSSSDRGSETQYF
j_gene: TRBJ2-3; v_gene: TRBV5-1; abundance: few; d_gene: NA; CDR3nt: TGCGCCAGCAGCTTGGAGGGGACTAGCACAGATACGCAGTATTTT; CDR3aa: CASSLEGTSTDTQYF